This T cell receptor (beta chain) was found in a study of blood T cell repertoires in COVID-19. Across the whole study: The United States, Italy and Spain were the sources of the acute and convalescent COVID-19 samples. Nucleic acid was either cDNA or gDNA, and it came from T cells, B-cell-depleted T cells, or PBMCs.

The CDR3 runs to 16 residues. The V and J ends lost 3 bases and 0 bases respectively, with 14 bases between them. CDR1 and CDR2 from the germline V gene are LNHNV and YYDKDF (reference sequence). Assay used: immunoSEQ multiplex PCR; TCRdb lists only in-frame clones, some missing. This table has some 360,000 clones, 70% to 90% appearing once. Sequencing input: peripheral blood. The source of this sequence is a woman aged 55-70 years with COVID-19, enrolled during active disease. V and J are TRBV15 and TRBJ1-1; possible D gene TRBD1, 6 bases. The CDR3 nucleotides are TGTGCCACCAGCAGGGACACGAGGGGGATGAACACTGAAGCTTTCTTT. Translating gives CATSRDTRGMNTEAFF.